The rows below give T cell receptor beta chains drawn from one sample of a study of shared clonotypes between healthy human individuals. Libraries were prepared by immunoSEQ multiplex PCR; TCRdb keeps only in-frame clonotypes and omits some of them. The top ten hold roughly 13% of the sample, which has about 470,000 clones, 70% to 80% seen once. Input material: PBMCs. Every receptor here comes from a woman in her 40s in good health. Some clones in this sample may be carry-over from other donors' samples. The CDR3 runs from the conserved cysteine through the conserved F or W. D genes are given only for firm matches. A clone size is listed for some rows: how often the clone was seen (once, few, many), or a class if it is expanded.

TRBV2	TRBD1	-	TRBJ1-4	CASSGQGAPNEKLFF	TGTGCCAGCAGTGGACAGGGGGCCCCAAATGAAAAACTGTTTTTT
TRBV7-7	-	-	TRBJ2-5	CASSLVEQETQYF	TGTGCTAGCAGCTTAGTTGAACAAGAGACCCAGTACTTC
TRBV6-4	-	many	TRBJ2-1	CASSDQSGQEVDEQFF	TGTGCCAGCAGTGATCAGTCTGGGCAAGAAGTCGATGAGCAGTTCTTC
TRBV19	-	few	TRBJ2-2	CASRDGTGELFF	TGTGCCAGTAGGGATGGGACCGGGGAGCTGTTTTTT
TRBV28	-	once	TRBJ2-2	CASSPAPWRKPNTGELFF	TGTGCCAGCAGCCCAGCCCCGTGGCGGAAGCCGAACACCGGGGAGCTGTTTTTT
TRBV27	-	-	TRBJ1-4	CASSLSGQGRNEKLFF	TGTGCCAGCAGTTTATCGGGGCAGGGGAGAAATGAAAAACTGTTTTTT
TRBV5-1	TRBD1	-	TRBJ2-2	CASLWGTGDTGELFF	TGCGCCAGCTTATGGGGGACAGGGGATACCGGGGAGCTGTTTTTT
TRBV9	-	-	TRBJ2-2	CASSARGAVAGELFF	TGTGCCAGCAGCGCCAGGGGCGCTGTGGCCGGGGAGCTGTTTTTT
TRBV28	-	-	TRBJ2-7	CASSRTPGSYEQYF	TGTGCCAGCAGTCGGACACCTGGATCCTACGAGCAGTACTTC
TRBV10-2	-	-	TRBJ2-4	CASSEGRPAMGNIQYF	TGCGCCAGCAGTGAAGGTAGGCCCGCCATGGGCAACATTCAGTACTTC
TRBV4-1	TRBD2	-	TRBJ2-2	CASSLLRLAGTTGELFF	TGCGCCAGCAGCCTACTACGGCTAGCGGGGACCACCGGGGAGCTGTTTTTT
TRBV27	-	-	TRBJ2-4	CASSTWSRRAKNIQYF	TGTGCCAGCAGTACGTGGTCCAGGAGGGCCAAAAACATTCAGTACTTC
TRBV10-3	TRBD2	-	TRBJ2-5	CAISAASGRASETQYF	TGTGCCATCAGTGCAGCTAGCGGGAGGGCCTCCGAGACCCAGTACTTC
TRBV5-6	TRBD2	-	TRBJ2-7	CASSRLAGVFYEQYF	TGTGCCAGCAGCAGACTAGCGGGAGTCTTCTACGAGCAGTACTTC
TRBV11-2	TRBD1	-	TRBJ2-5	CASSTPRVDRGRRGTQYF	TGTGCCAGCAGCACCCCCCGGGTGGACAGGGGGCGCAGAGGGACCCAGTACTTC
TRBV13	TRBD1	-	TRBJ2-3	CASSPGQGSTDTQYF	TGTGCCAGCAGCCCCGGACAGGGGAGCACAGATACGCAGTATTTT
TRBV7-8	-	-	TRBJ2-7	CASSLVLASYEQYF	TGTGCCAGCAGCCTGGTCCTAGCGTCCTACGAGCAGTACTTC
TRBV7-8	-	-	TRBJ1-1	CASSLEWDIMNTEAFF	TGTGCCAGCAGCTTAGAATGGGATATTATGAACACTGAAGCTTTCTTT
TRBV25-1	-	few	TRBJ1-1	CASSDPPTVPEAFF	TGTGCCAGCAGTGATCCCCCAACCGTGCCTGAAGCTTTCTTT
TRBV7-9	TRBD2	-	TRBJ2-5	CASSLALAGARETQYF	TGTGCCAGCAGCTTAGCACTAGCGGGAGCCCGGGAGACCCAGTACTTC
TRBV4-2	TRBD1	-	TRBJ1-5	CASSQAHRDSWSNQPQHF	TGTGCCAGCAGCCAAGCGCACCGGGACAGCTGGAGCAATCAGCCCCAGCATTTT
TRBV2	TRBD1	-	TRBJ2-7	CASSLGQGSYEQYF	TGTGCCAGCAGTCTGGGACAGGGCTCCTACGAGCAGTACTTC
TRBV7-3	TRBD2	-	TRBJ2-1	CASSLTFSGSQFF	TGTGCCAGCAGCTTAACGTTCAGCGGGAGTCAGTTCTTC
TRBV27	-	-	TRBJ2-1	CASSFGEYVMDEQFF	TGTGCCAGCAGTTTCGGGGAGTACGTTATGGATGAGCAGTTCTTC
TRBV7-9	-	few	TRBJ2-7	CASSLVGLLVAHEQYF	TGTGCCAGCAGCTTAGTAGGACTCCTGGTAGCCCACGAGCAGTACTTC
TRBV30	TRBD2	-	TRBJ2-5	CAWSVGGSVTQYF	TGTGCCTGGAGTGTGGGGGGGTCTGTGACCCAGTACTTC
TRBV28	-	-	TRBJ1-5	CASRASGEEQPQHF	TGTGCCAGCAGAGCGTCAGGGGAGGAGCAGCCCCAGCATTTT
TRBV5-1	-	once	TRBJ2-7	CASSLDTVRSYEQYF	TGCGCCAGCAGCTTGGATACGGTTCGCTCCTACGAGCAGTACTTC
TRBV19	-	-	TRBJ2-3	CASSIGFYVTDTQYF	TGTGCCAGTAGTATCGGGTTCTATGTTACAGATACGCAGTATTTT
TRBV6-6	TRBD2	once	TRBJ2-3	CASSYARLAGADTQYF	TGTGCCAGCAGTTATGCCCGGCTAGCGGGAGCAGATACGCAGTATTTT
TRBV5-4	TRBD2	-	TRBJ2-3	CASSSPSGGSTDTQYF	TGTGCCAGCAGCTCACCTAGCGGGGGGAGCACAGATACGCAGTATTTT
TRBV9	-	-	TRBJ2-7	CASSPQPAAHGEQYF	TGTGCCAGCAGCCCCCAACCCGCGGCTCACGGGGAGCAGTACTTC
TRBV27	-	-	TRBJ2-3	CASRISGFSADTQYF	TGTGCCAGCAGGATAAGCGGGTTCAGCGCAGATACGCAGTATTTT
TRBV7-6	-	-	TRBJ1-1	CASFEGGGNTEAFF	TGTGCCAGCTTTGAGGGAGGGGGGAACACTGAAGCTTTCTTT
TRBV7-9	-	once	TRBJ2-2	CASSLTWGKGTGELFF	TGTGCCAGCAGCCTGACGTGGGGGAAGGGCACCGGGGAGCTGTTTTTT
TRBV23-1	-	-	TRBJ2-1	CASSPPGHYNEQFF	TGCGCCAGCAGTCCCCCGGGCCACTACAATGAGCAGTTCTTC
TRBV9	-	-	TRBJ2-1	CASSGYNEQFF	TGTGCCAGCAGCGGTTACAATGAGCAGTTCTTC
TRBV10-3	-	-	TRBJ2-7	CAISDRLGAYEQYF	TGTGCCATCAGTGACAGACTTGGCGCCTACGAGCAGTACTTC
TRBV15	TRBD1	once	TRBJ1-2	CATSRDPGTATYGYTF	TGTGCCACCAGCAGAGACCCCGGGACAGCTACCTATGGCTACACCTTC
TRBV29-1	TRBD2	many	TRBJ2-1	CSVEEPTSGSSAYNEQFF	TGCAGCGTTGAAGAGCCGACTAGCGGGAGCTCGGCGTACAATGAGCAGTTCTTC
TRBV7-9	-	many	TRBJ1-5	CASSLGDTNQPQHF	TGTGCCAGCAGCTTAGGGGATACCAATCAGCCCCAGCATTTT
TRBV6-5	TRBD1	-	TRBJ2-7	CASSYGTGGTDEQYF	TGTGCCAGCAGTTACGGGACAGGGGGCACCGACGAGCAGTACTTC
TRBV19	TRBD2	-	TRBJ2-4	CASSTLAGGAKNIQYF	TGTGCCAGTAGTACACTAGCGGGAGGAGCCAAAAACATTCAGTACTTC
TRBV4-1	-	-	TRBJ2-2	CASSPGLRGAGELFF	TGCGCCAGCAGCCCCGGGCTTCGGGGCGCCGGGGAGCTGTTTTTT
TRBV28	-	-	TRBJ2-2	CASFDRNTGELFF	TGTGCCAGCTTTGATCGGAACACCGGGGAGCTGTTTTTT
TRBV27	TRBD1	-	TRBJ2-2	CASSSGQGVGELFF	TGTGCCAGCAGTTCCGGACAGGGAGTCGGGGAGCTGTTTTTT
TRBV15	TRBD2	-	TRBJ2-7	CATSRGGGAAYEQYF	TGTGCCACCAGCAGAGGGGGGGGTGCCGCCTACGAGCAGTACTTC
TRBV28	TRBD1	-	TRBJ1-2	CASSLTSQGVGYGYTF	TGTGCCAGCAGTTTAACGTCTCAGGGGGTAGGGTATGGCTACACCTTC
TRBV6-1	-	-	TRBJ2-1	CASSESAGTYNEQFF	TGTGCCAGCAGTGAATCGGCAGGAACCTACAATGAGCAGTTCTTC
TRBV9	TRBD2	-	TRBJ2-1	CASSSSGTSPYNEQFF	TGTGCCAGCAGCTCTTCCGGGACTAGCCCCTACAATGAGCAGTTCTTC
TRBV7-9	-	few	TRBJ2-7	CASSLSSYEQYF	TGTGCCAGCAGCTTATCCTCCTACGAGCAGTACTTC
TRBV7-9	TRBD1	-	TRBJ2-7	CASSAHRGDEQYF	TGTGCCAGCAGCGCACACAGGGGGGACGAGCAGTACTTC